This T cell receptor (beta chain) was documented in a study of blood T cell repertoires in COVID-19. V was shortened by 0 bases and J by 1 base, with 7 bases between the two germline ends. The CDR3 totals 14 residues. CDR1 is SGHRS and CDR2 is YFSETQ in the germline V gene. The table came from immunoSEQ multiplex PCR; TCRdb's copy has only in-frame clones and leaves some out. The sample consists of roughly 260,000 clones, around 90% of them appearing once. The chain is built from TRBV5-1 and TRBJ1-2; D ambiguous. The TCR was taken from a woman aged 45-65 years who had recovered from COVID-19. The sequenced sample was peripheral blood. CDR3 DNA sequence: TGCGCCAGCAGCTTGGCCGCAGATAACTATGGCTACACCTTC. Its translation is CASSLAADNYGYTF. The whole variable domain, remainder taken from reference TRBV5-1 and TRBJ1-2, is KAGVTQTPRYLIKTRGQQVTLSCSPISGHRSVSWYQQTPGQGLQFLFEYFSETQRNKGNFPGRFSGRQFSNSRSEMNVSTLELGDSALYLCASSLAADNYGYTFGSGTRLTVV.